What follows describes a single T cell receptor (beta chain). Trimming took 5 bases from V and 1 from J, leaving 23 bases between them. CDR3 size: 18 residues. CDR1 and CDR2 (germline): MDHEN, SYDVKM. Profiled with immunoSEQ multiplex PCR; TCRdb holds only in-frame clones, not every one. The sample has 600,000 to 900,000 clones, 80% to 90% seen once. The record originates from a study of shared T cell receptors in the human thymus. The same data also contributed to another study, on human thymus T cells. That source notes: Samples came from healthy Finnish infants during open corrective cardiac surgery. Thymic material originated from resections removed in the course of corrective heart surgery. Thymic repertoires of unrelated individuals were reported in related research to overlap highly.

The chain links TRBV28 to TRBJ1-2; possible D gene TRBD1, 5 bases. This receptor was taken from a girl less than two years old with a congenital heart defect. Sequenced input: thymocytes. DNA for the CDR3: TGTGCCAGCAGTAGTCTCGGGGGAAGTTTTCTTCTTAACTATGGCTACACCTTC. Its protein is CASSSLGGSFLLNYGYTF.